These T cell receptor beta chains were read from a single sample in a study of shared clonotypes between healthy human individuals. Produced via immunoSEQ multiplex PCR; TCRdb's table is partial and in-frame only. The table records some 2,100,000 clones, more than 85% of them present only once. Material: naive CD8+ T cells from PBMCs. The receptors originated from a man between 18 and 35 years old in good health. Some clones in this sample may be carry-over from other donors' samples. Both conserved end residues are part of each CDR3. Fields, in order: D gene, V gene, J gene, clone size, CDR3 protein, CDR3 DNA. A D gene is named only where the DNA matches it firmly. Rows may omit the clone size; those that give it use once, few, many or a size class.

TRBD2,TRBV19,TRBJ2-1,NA,CASSIDREGPYYNEQFF,TGTGCCAGTAGTATAGATCGGGAGGGACCTTACTACAATGAGCAGTTCTTC
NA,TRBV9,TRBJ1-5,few,CASSVPGQPQHF,TGTGCCAGCAGCGTACCCGGACAGCCCCAGCATTTT
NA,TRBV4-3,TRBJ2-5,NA,CASSPSWRGQETQYF,TGCGCCAGCAGCCCTAGTTGGAGAGGCCAAGAGACCCAGTACTTC
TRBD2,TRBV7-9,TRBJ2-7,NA,CASSPTSGISYEQYF,TGTGCCAGCAGCCCGACTAGCGGGATTTCCTACGAGCAGTACTTC
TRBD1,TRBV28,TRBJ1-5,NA,CASGQDTGTDWESQHF,TGTGCCAGCGGGCAGGACACCGGGACAGATTGGGAGTCCCAGCATTTT
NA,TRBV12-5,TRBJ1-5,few,CASGLGGQPQHF,TGTGCTAGTGGTTTGGGGGGTCAGCCCCAGCATTTT
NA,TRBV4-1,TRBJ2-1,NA,CASSQGTRENEQFF,TGCGCCAGCAGCCAAGGAACCCGGGAAAATGAGCAGTTCTTC
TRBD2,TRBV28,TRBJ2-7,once,CASSFTGTSGYYEQYF,TGTGCCAGCAGTTTCACCGGGACTAGCGGCTACTACGAGCAGTACTTC
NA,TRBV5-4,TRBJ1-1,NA,CASSLLDTEAFF,TGTGCCAGCAGCTTGTTAGACACTGAAGCTTTCTTT
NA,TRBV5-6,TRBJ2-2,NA,CASSVGEDLTGELFF,TGTGCCAGCAGTGTCGGGGAGGACCTGACCGGGGAGCTGTTTTTT
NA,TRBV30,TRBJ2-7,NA,CAWSVTRKYEQYF,TGTGCCTGGAGTGTCACCAGGAAATACGAGCAGTACTTC
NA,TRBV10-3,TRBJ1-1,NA,CAISDPAMNTEAFF,TGTGCCATCAGTGACCCCGCCATGAACACTGAAGCTTTCTTT
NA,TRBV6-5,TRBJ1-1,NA,CASSYSVDTANTEAFF,TGTGCCAGCAGTTACTCTGTGGACACCGCGAACACTGAAGCTTTCTTT
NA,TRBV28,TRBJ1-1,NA,CASSWGEGITEAFF,TGTGCCAGCAGTTGGGGCGAGGGGATCACTGAAGCTTTCTTT
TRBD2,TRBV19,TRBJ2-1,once,CASSTLGGGNEQFF,TGTGCCAGTAGTACCCTGGGCGGGGGCAATGAGCAGTTCTTC
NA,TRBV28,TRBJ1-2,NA,CASSPHRDDNPNYGYTF,TGTGCCAGCAGTCCCCACCGGGACGACAACCCGAACTATGGCTACACCTTC
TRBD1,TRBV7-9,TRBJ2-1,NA,CASSSTGTGSYNEQFF,TGTGCCAGCAGCTCCACCGGGACAGGGTCCTACAATGAGCAGTTCTTC
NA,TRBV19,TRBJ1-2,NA,CASSMTPLGNYGYTF,TGTGCCAGTAGTATGACCCCCCTCGGGAACTATGGCTACACCTTC
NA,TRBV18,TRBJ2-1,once,CASSPLRDGTSDEQFF,TGTGCCAGCTCACCTTTGCGGGACGGGACTTCCGATGAGCAGTTCTTC
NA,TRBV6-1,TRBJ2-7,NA,CASRESLEQYF,TGTGCCAGCAGAGAAAGCCTCGAGCAGTACTTC
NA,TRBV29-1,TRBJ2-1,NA,CSVEDSADQFF,TGCAGCGTTGAAGATTCGGCAGATCAGTTCTTC
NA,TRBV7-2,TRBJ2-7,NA,CASSLVLTADSSYEQYF,TGTGCCAGCAGCTTAGTTCTTACGGCGGACAGCTCCTACGAGCAGTACTTC
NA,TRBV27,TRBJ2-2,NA,CASSLYLSPGELFF,TGTGCCAGCAGTTTATATTTGTCTCCCGGGGAGCTGTTTTTT
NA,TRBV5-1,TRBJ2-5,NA,CASSSTWPQPRQETQYF,TGCGCCAGCAGCTCCACCTGGCCCCAGCCCCGTCAAGAGACCCAGTACTTC
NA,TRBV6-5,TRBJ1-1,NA,CASGKNTEAFF,TGTGCCAGCGGTAAGAACACTGAAGCTTTCTTT
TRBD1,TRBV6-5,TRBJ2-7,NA,CASRARTGHEQYF,TGTGCCAGCAGGGCAAGGACAGGGCACGAGCAGTACTTC
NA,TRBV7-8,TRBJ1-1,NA,CASSPTLTGGEGTEAFF,TGTGCCAGCAGCCCCACGTTGACGGGGGGCGAGGGCACTGAAGCTTTCTTT
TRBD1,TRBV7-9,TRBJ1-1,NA,CASSPSRGQGAAEAFF,TGTGCCAGCAGCCCCTCCCGGGGACAGGGGGCCGCTGAAGCTTTCTTT
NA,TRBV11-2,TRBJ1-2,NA,CASSAGFEGYTF,TGTGCCAGCAGCGCCGGGTTCGAAGGCTACACCTTC
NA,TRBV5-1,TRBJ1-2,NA,CASQGGNYGYTF,TGCGCCAGCCAAGGAGGTAACTATGGCTACACCTTC
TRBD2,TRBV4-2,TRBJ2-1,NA,CASSRYPGTSGSNEQFF,TGTGCCAGCAGCCGCTACCCCGGGACTAGCGGGTCCAATGAGCAGTTCTTC
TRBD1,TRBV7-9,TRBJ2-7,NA,CASSPRDRGLDEQYF,TGTGCCAGCAGCCCACGAGACAGGGGGTTGGACGAGCAGTACTTC
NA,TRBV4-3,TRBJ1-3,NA,CASSQDGGLGNTIYF,TGCGCCAGCAGCCAAGATGGGGGGCTTGGAAACACCATATATTTT
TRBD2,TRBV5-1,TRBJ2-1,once,CASSALWTSGSPYNEQFF,TGCGCCAGCAGCGCCCTATGGACTAGCGGGAGTCCCTACAATGAGCAGTTCTTC
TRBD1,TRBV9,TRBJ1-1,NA,CASSARPGQGLNTEAFF,TGTGCCAGCAGCGCCCGGCCGGGACAGGGGTTGAACACTGAAGCTTTCTTT
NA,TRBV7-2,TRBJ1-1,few,CASSLALATSGEAFF,TGTGCCAGCAGCTTAGCGCTAGCCACTTCAGGTGAAGCTTTCTTT
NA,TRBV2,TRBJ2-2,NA,CASSSEPVNTGELFF,TGTGCCAGCAGTTCGGAGCCGGTGAACACCGGGGAGCTGTTTTTT
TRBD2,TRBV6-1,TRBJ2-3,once,CASSSTSRGADTQYF,TGTGCCAGCAGTTCGACTAGCCGAGGCGCAGATACGCAGTATTTT
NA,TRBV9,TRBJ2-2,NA,CASSVPSRGDPNTGELFF,TGTGCCAGCAGCGTACCATCCAGGGGGGACCCTAACACCGGGGAGCTGTTTTTT
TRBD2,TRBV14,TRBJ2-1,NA,CASSQDGTSGEDDEQFF,TGTGCCAGCAGCCAAGATGGGACTAGCGGAGAGGACGATGAGCAGTTCTTC
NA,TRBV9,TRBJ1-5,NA,CASSEGGGERGRQPQHF,TGTGCCAGCAGCGAGGGGGGAGGCGAACGCGGCCGTCAGCCCCAGCATTTT
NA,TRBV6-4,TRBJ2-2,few,CASSDSMRSGELFF,TGTGCCAGCAGTGACTCGATGCGGAGCGGGGAGCTGTTTTTT
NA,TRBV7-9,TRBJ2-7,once,CASSPVDRFSYEQYF,TGTGCCAGCAGCCCCGTCGACAGGTTCTCCTACGAGCAGTACTTC
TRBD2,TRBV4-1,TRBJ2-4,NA,CASSPGGSVQNIQYF,TGCGCCAGCAGTCCTGGCGGGAGTGTCCAAAACATTCAGTACTTC
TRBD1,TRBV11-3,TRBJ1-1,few,CASSYFTGDAFF,TGTGCCAGCAGCTATTTCACAGGGGACGCTTTCTTT
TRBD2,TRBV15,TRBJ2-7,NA,CATSRKREGGEQYF,TGTGCCACCAGCAGAAAGCGGGAGGGCGGCGAGCAGTACTTC
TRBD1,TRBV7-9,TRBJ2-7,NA,CASRTLDRGYEQYF,TGTGCCAGCAGGACTCTCGACAGGGGCTACGAGCAGTACTTC
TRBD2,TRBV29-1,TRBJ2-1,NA,CSVEREGTSGRYEQFF,TGCAGCGTTGAAAGGGAGGGGACTAGCGGGAGGTATGAGCAGTTCTTC